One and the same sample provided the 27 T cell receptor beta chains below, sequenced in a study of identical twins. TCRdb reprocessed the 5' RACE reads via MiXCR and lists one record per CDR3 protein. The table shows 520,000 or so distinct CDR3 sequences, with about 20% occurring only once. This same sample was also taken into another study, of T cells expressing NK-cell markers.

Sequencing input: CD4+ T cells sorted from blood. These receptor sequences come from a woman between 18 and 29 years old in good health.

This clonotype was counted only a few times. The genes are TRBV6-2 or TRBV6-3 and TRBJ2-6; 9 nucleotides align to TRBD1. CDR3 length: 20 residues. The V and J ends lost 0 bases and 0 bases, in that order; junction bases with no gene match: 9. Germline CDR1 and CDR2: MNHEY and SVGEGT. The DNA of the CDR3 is TGTGCCAGCAGTTACTCCCTACCGGGACAGGGATTCTCTGGGGCCAACGTCCTGACTTTC. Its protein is CASSYSLPGQGFSGANVLTF.

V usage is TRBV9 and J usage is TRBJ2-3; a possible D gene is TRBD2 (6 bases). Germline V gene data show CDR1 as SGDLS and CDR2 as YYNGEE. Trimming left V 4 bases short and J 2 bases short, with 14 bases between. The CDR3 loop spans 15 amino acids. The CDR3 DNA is TGTGCCAGCAGCCCCCGGGACTTTGTCACAGATACGCAGTATTTT. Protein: CASSPRDFVTDTQYF.

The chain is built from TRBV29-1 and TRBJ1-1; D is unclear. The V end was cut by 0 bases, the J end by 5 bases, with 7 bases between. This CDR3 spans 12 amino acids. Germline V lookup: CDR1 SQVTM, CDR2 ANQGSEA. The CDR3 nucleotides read TGCAGCGTTGAAGACACTTGGACTGAAGCTTTCTTT. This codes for CSVEDTWTEAFF.

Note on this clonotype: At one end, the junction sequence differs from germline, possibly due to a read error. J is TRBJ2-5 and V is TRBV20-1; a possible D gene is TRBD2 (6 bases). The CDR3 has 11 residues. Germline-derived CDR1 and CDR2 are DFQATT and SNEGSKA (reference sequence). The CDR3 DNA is TGCAGTGCTAATAGCGGAGAGGCCCAGTACTTC. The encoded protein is CSANSGEAQYF.

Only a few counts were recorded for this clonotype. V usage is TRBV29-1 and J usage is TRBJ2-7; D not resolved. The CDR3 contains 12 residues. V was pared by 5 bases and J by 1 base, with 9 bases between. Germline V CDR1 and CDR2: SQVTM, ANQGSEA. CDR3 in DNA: TGCAGCGTTCGCATTAAATCCTACGAGCAGTACTTC. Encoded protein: CSVRIKSYEQYF.

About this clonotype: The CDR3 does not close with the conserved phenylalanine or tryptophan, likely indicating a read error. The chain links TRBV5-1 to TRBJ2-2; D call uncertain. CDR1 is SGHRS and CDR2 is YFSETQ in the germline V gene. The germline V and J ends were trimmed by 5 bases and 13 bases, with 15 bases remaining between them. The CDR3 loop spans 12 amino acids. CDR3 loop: CASSTTTTTLFS. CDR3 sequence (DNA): TGCGCCAGCAGTACAACCACCACCACGCTGTTTTCT.

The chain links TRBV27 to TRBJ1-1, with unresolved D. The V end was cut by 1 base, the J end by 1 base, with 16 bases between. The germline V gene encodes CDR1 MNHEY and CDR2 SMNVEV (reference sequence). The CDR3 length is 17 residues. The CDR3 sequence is CASSLFFHGSQNTEAFF. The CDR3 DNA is TGTGCCAGCAGTTTATTTTTCCATGGCAGTCAGAACACTGAAGCTTTCTTT.

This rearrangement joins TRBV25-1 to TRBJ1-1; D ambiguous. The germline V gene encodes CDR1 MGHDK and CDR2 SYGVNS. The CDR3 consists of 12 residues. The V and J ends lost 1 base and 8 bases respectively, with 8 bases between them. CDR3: CASSELGREAFF. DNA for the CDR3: TGTGCCAGCAGTGAATTAGGAAGGGAAGCTTTCTTT.

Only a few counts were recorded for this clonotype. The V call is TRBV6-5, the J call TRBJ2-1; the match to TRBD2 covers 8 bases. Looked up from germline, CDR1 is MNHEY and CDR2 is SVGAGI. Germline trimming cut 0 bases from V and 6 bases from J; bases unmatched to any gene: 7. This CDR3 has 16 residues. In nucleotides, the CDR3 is TGTGCCAGCAGTTACTCCTTAGGCGGGGGGATCAATGAGCAGTTCTTC. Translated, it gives CASSYSLGGGINEQFF.

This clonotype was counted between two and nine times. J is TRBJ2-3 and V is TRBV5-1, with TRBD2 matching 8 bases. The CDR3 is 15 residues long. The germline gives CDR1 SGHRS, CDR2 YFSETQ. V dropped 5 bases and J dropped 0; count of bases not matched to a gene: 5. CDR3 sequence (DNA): TGCGCCAGCAGACTTAGCGGGGCCAGCACAGATACGCAGTATTTT. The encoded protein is CASRLSGASTDTQYF. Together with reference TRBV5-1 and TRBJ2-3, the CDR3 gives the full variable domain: KAGVTQTPRYLIKTRGQQVTLSCSPISGHRSVSWYQQTPGQGLQFLFEYFSETQRNKGNFPGRFSGRQFSNSRSEMNVSTLELGDSALYLCASRLSGASTDTQYFGPGTRLTVL.

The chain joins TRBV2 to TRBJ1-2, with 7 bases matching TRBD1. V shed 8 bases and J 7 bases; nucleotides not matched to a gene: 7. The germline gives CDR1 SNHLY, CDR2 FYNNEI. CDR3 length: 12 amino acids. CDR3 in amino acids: CASADRQFGYTF. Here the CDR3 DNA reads TGTGCCAGCGCGGACAGGCAGTTTGGCTACACCTTC.

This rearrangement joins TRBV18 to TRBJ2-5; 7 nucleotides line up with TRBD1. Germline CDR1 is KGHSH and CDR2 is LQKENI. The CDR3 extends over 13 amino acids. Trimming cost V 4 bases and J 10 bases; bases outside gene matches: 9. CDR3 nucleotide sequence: TGTGCCAGCTCACGGCAGGGGGTCGAAGACCAGTACTTC. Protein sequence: CASSRQGVEDQYF.

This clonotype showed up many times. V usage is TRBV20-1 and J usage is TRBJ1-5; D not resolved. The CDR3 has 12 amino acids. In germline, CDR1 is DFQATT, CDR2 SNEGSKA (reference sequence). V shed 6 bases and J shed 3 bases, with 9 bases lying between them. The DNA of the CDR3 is TGCAGTGCCGGACGGGTCAATCAGCCCCAGCATTTT. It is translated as CSAGRVNQPQHF.

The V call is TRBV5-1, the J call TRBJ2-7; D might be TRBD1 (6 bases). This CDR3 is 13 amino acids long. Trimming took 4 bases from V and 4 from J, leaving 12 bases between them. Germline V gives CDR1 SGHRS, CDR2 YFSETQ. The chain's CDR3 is CASSTSDRYEQYF. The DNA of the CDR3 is TGCGCCAGCAGCACCTCGGACAGATACGAGCAGTACTTC.

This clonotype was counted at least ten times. The CDR3 reads CSVARETQYF. As DNA, the CDR3 is TGCAGCGTTGCCCGAGAGACCCAGTACTTC. This sequence joins TRBV29-1 and TRBJ2-5; D uncertain. Trimming took off 4 bases at V and 4 bases at J, with 4 bases between the two ends. Germline lookup yields CDR1 SQVTM and CDR2 ANQGSEA. The CDR3 is 10 residues long.

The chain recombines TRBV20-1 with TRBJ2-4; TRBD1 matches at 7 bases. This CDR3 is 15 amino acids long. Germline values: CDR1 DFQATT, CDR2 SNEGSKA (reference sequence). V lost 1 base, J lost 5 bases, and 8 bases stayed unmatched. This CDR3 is CSARASQGPENIQYF. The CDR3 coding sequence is TGCAGTGCTAGAGCCTCACAGGGGCCAGAAAACATTCAGTACTTC.

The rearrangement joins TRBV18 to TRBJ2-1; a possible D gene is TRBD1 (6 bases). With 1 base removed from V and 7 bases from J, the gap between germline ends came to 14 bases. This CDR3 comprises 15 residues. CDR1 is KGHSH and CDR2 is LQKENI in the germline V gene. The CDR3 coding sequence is TGTGCCAGCTCACCACACAGGGACGGGTGGAATGAGCAGTTCTTC. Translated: CASSPHRDGWNEQFF.

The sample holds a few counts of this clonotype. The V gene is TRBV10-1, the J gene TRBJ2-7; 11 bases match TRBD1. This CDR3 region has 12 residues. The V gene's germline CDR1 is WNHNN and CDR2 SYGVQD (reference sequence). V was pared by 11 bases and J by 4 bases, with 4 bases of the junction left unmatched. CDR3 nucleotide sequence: TGCGCCGTCCGGGACAGGGGGTACGAGCAGTACTTC. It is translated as CAVRDRGYEQYF.

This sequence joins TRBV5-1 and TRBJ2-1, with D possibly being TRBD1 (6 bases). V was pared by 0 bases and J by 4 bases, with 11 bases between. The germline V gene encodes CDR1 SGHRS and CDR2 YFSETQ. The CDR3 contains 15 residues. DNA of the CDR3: TGCGCCAGCAGCTTGGAGGGACATAGTTACAATGAGCAGTTCTTC. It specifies CASSLEGHSYNEQFF.

CDR3 sequence (DNA): TGTGCCATCAGTGACGTCGATTCACCCCTCCACTTT. This translates into CAISDVDSPLHF. The J gene is TRBJ1-6, the V gene TRBV10-3; D is unresolved. The V gene's germline CDR1 is ENHRY and CDR2 SYGVKD. This CDR3 has 12 residues. V lost 3 bases and J lost 8, with 5 bases in between.

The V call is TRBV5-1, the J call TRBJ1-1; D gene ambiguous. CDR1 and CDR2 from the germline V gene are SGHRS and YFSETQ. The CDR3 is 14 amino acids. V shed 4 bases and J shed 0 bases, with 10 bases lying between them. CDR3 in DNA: TGCGCCAGCAGCCGGCACAAACTGAACACTGAAGCTTTCTTT. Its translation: CASSRHKLNTEAFF.

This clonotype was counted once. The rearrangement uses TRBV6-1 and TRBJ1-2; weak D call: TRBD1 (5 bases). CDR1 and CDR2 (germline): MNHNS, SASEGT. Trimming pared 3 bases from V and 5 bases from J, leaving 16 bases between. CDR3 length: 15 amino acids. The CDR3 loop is CASSEPGGSGYGYTF. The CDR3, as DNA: TGTGCCAGCAGTGAGCCGGGGGGGAGCGGTTATGGCTACACCTTC.

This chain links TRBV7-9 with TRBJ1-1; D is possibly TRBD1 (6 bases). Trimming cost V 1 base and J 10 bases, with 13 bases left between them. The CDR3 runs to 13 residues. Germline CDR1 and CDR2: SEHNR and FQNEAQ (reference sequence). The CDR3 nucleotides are TGTGCCAGCAGCTTAGTACCGACAGGAGGAGCTTTCTTT. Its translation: CASSLVPTGGAFF.

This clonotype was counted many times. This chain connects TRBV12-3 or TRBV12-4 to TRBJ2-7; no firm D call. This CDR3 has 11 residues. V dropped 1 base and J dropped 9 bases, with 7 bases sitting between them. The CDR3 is CASSLVAVQYF. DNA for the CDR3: TGTGCCAGCAGTTTAGTTGCGGTGCAGTACTTC.

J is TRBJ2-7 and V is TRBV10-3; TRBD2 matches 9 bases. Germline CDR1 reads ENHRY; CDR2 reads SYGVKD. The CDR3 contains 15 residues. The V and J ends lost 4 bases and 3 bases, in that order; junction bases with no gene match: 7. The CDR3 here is CAISGVLTSGYEQYF. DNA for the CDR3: TGTGCCATCAGTGGCGTCCTGACTAGCGGCTACGAGCAGTACTTC.

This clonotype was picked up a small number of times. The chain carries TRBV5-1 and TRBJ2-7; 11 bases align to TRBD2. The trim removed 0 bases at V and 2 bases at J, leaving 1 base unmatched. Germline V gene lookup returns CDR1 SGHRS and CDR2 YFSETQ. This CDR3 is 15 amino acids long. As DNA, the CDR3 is TGCGCCAGCAGCTTGGCACTAGCGGGAGCCTACGAGCAGTACTTC. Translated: CASSLALAGAYEQYF. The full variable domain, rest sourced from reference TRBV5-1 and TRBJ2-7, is KAGVTQTPRYLIKTRGQQVTLSCSPISGHRSVSWYQQTPGQGLQFLFEYFSETQRNKGNFPGRFSGRQFSNSRSEMNVSTLELGDSALYLCASSLALAGAYEQYFGPGTRLTVT.

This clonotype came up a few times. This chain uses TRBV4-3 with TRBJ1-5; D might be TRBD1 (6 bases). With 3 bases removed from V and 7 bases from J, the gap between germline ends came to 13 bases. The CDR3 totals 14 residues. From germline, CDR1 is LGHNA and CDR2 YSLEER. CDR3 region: CASSQYRVGQPQHF. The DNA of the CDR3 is TGCGCCAGCAGCCAGTACAGGGTCGGGCAGCCCCAGCATTTT.